This record looks at one T cell receptor beta chain sequence and its context. The antigen remains unidentified. Donation came from healthy Caucasian individuals in Russia who were aged 6 to 90. Researchers isolated at least 7 million PBMCs per sample. The CDR3 runs 12 residues. From germline, CDR1 is DFQATT and CDR2 SNEGSKA (reference sequence). V lost 0 bases and J 8 bases, leaving 10 bases between the germline ends. This specimen belongs to a study of blood T cells in healthy people across ages. Study conclusions and caveats: Any conclusive comparison of naive versus antigen-experienced cells was prevented by using unsorted PBMCs.

It was with a sample-barcoded 5' primer and a J-beta primer mix that a second PCR of roughly 7 to 12 cycles was run. At least 2.5 million CDR3-containing paired-end reads were obtained per sample. TCRdb fed the 5' RACE reads into MiXCR, producing one record per CDR3 protein. The data hold 1,500,000 or so distinct CDR3 sequences, with around 40% observed a single time. The chain couples TRBV20-1 to TRBJ1-2; tentatively, D is TRBD1 (5 bases). The receptor's source is a woman aged 18-29 years in good health. Sample: blood. In DNA, the CDR3 is TGCAGTGCTAGAGATGTTGGGGACGGCTACACCTTC. Amino acid sequence: CSARDVGDGYTF.